These T cell receptor beta chains were read from a single sample in a study of cytomegalovirus exposure and HLA in healthy donors. Repertoires were generated with immunoSEQ multiplex PCR, while TCRdb's copy carries only in-frame clones and drops some. The table shows 110,000 or so clones, with 70% to 85% occurring only once. Specimen: PBMCs. These receptor sequences come from a woman in her late teens or twenties in good health and CMV-seronegative. The CDR3 runs from the conserved cysteine through the conserved F or W. D genes are given only for firm matches. Clone size, where shown, is once, few, many, or a class for clones that have expanded.

CDR3aa: CASSETSGGADTQYF; CDR3nt: TGTGCCAGCAGTGAGACTAGCGGGGGGGCAGATACGCAGTATTTT; d_gene: TRBD2; v_gene: TRBV6-4; j_gene: TRBJ2-3; abundance: -
CDR3aa: CSVWTDRYSGNTIYF; CDR3nt: TGCAGCGTGTGGACAGATCGTTATTCTGGAAACACCATATATTTT; d_gene: -; v_gene: TRBV29-1; j_gene: TRBJ1-3; abundance: -
CDR3aa: CASSQRTGEYNEQFF; CDR3nt: TGTGCCAGCAGCCAGAGGACAGGGGAATACAATGAGCAGTTCTTC; d_gene: TRBD1; v_gene: TRBV7-2; j_gene: TRBJ2-1; abundance: -
CDR3aa: CASSMSLETTDTQYF; CDR3nt: TGTGCCAGTAGTATGTCTCTAGAGACGACAGATACGCAGTATTTT; d_gene: -; v_gene: TRBV19; j_gene: TRBJ2-3; abundance: once
CDR3aa: CASKERTTDTQYF; CDR3nt: TGTGCCAGTAAGGAGCGGACCACAGATACGCAGTATTTT; d_gene: -; v_gene: TRBV19; j_gene: TRBJ2-3; abundance: once
CDR3aa: CASSSRQGAGGYTF; CDR3nt: TGTGCCAGCAGTTCCAGACAGGGGGCGGGTGGCTACACCTTC; d_gene: TRBD1; v_gene: TRBV28; j_gene: TRBJ1-2; abundance: -
CDR3aa: CASSETGGVEPQHF; CDR3nt: TGTGCCAGCAGTGAGACAGGGGGCGTCGAACCCCAGCATTTT; d_gene: TRBD1; v_gene: TRBV28; j_gene: TRBJ1-5; abundance: -
CDR3aa: CASSHRQGKGEKLFF; CDR3nt: TGTGCCAGCAGCCACCGACAGGGAAAAGGGGAAAAACTGTTTTTT; d_gene: TRBD1; v_gene: TRBV14; j_gene: TRBJ1-4; abundance: -
CDR3aa: CASSLGGREPPDTQYF; CDR3nt: TGTGCCAGCAGCCTCGGCGGGCGGGAGCCCCCAGATACGCAGTATTTT; d_gene: TRBD2; v_gene: TRBV7-9; j_gene: TRBJ2-3; abundance: -
CDR3aa: CASSSPHGANTGELFF; CDR3nt: TGTGCCAGCAGCTCTCCGCACGGAGCGAACACCGGGGAGCTGTTTTTT; d_gene: -; v_gene: TRBV7-2; j_gene: TRBJ2-2; abundance: -
CDR3aa: CASSHPRTDSYNEQFF; CDR3nt: TGTGCCAGCAGCCATCCCCGGACAGACTCCTACAATGAGCAGTTCTTC; d_gene: -; v_gene: TRBV28; j_gene: TRBJ2-1; abundance: -
CDR3aa: CASGRGPPINQPQHF; CDR3nt: TGTGCCAGTGGAAGGGGGCCACCGATCAATCAGCCCCAGCATTTT; d_gene: TRBD1; v_gene: TRBV19; j_gene: TRBJ1-5; abundance: -
CDR3aa: CSVLGAPGHDYYEQYF; CDR3nt: TGCAGCGTCCTAGGAGCTCCGGGCCACGACTACTACGAGCAGTACTTC; d_gene: -; v_gene: TRBV29-1; j_gene: TRBJ2-7; abundance: once